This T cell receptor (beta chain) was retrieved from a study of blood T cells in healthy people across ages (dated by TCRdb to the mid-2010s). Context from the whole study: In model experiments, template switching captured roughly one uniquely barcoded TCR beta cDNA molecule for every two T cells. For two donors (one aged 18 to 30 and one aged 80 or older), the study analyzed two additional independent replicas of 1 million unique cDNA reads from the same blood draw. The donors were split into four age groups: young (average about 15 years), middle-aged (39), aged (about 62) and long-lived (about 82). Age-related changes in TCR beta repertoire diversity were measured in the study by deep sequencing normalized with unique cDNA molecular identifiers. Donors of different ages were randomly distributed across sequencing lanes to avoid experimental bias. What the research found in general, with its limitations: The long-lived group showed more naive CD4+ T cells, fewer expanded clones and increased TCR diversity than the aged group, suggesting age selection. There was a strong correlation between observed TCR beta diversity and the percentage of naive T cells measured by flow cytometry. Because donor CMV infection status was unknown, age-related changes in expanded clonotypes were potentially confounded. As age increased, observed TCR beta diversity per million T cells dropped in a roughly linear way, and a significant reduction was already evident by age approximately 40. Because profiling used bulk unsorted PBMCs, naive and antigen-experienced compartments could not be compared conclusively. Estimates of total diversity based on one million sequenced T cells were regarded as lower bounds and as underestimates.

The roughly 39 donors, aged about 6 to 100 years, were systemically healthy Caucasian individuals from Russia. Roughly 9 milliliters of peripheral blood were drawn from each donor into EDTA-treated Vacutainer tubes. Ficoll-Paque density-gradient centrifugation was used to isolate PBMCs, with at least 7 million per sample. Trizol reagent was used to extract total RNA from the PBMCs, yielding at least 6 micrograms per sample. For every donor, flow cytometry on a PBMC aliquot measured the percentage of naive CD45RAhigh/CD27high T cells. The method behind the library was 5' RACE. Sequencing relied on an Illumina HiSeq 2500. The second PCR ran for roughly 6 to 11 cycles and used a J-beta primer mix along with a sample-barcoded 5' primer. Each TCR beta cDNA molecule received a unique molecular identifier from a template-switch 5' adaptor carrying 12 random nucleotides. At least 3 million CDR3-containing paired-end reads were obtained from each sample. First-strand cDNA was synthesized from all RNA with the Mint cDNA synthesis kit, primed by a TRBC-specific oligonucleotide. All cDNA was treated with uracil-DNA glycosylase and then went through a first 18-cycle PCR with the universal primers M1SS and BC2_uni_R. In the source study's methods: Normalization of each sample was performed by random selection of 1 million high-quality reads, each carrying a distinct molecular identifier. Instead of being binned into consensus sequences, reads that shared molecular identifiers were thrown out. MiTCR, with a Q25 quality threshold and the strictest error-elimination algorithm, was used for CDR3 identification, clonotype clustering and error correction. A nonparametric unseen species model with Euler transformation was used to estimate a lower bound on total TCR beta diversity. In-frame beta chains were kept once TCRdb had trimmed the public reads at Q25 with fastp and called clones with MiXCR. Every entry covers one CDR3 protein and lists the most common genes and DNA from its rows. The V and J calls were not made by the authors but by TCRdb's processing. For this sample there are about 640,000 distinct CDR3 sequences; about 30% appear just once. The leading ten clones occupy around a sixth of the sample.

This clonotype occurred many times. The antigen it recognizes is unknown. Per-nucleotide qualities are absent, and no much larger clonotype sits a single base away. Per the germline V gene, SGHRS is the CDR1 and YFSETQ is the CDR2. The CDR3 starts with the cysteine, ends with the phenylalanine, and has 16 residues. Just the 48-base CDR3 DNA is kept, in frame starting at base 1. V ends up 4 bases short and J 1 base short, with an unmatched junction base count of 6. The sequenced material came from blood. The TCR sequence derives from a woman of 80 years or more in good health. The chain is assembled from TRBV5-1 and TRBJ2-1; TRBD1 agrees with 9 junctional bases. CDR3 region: CASSVRDRVSYNEQFF. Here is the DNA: TGCGCCAGCAGCGTCCGGGACAGGGTATCCTACAATGAGCAGTTCTTC.